The next 23 T cell receptor beta chains were all read from a single sample in a study of OX40 agonist ivuxolimab in advanced cancers. Assay: immunoSEQ multiplex PCR; the TCRdb copy retains only in-frame clones and omits some. The sample contains about 43,000 clones, approximately 83% of which appear only once. The starting material was CD4+ or CD8+ T cells sorted from blood, obtained in a trial of the OX40 agonist ivuxolimab. These receptors all come from an adult with an advanced solid tumor such as melanoma, head and neck, liver or kidney cancer.

This clone showed up just once. The chain links TRBV7-9 to TRBJ2-5; no reliable D call. The germline CDR1 and CDR2 sequences are SEHNR and FQNEAQ (reference sequence). Trimming removed 1 base at V and 2 bases at J, with 5 bases between. CDR3 size: 13 residues. The CDR3 region has the DNA TGTGCCAGCAGCTTAGTGGGGCAAGAGACCCAGTACTTC. Translated: CASSLVGQETQYF.

The V gene is TRBV25-1, the J gene TRBJ1-6; possibly TRBD1 for D (5 bases). V shed 6 bases and J shed 8 bases, with 11 bases lying between them. Germline lookup yields CDR1 MGHDK and CDR2 SYGVNS. The CDR3 contains 13 residues. Written as DNA, the CDR3 is TGTGCCAGCAGCCGGGACTGGGATTCACCCCTCCACTTT. This encodes CASSRDWDSPLHF.

The V call is TRBV5-1, the J call TRBJ1-1; no clear D gene. The CDR3 is 15 residues long. Trimming left V 2 bases short and J 1 base short, with 12 bases between. Germline V gives CDR1 SGHRS, CDR2 YFSETQ. CDR3: CASSFKEQKNTEAFF. The CDR3 nucleotides are TGCGCCAGCAGCTTTAAGGAGCAGAAGAACACTGAAGCTTTCTTT.

The genes are TRBV9 and TRBJ2-2; no reliable D call. CDR1 is SGDLS and CDR2 is YYNGEE in the germline V gene. Deletions cut 2 bases from V and 2 bases from J, with 10 bases between. The CDR3 loop spans 15 amino acids. The CDR3 bases are TGTGCCAGCAGCGTGTCAACTTATAACACCGGGGAGCTGTTTTTT. Protein sequence: CASSVSTYNTGELFF.

V is TRBV6-5 and J is TRBJ2-7; 8 bases align to TRBD1. Germline CDR1 MNHEY, CDR2 SVGAGI. V gave up 6 bases and J gave up 1 base; unmatched junction bases: 5. CDR3 length: 14 residues. CDR3: CASSHGQGSYEQYF. Written as DNA, the CDR3 is TGTGCCAGCAGCCACGGACAGGGATCCTACGAGCAGTACTTC.

This clone is a singleton in its sample. The CDR3 protein is CASSTSANYEQYF. In nucleotides, the CDR3 is TGTGCCAGTAGTACTAGCGCGAACTACGAGCAGTACTTC. The V gene is TRBV19, the J gene TRBJ2-7; D is perhaps TRBD2 (6 bases). The V gene lost 4 bases and the J gene lost 3 bases, with 10 bases spanning the gap. CDR3 size: 13 residues. The germline V gene encodes CDR1 LNHDA and CDR2 SQIVND (reference sequence).

This clone was detected once. The chain carries TRBV19 and TRBJ2-2; 9 nucleotides align to TRBD1. This CDR3 has 14 amino acids. Germline V CDR1 and CDR2: LNHDA, SQIVND (reference sequence). The junction had 7 bases not matched to a gene; V was cut back by 5 bases and J by 9 bases. The DNA of the CDR3 is TGTGCCAGTAGTGTGGGGACAGGGAAACGGGAGCTGTTTTTT. Its protein is CASSVGTGKRELFF.

This clone was seen a single time. This rearrangement joins TRBV11-1 to TRBJ2-7; 9 bases are a match to TRBD2. Germline trimming cut 1 base from V and 2 bases from J; bases unmatched to any gene: 0. CDR3 length: 14 amino acids. From germline, CDR1 is SGHAT and CDR2 FQDESV (reference sequence). The CDR3 sequence is CASSLGTSAYEQYF. The DNA of the CDR3 is TGTGCCAGCAGCTTAGGGACTAGCGCCTACGAGCAGTACTTC. The full variable domain, completed using reference TRBV11-1 and TRBJ2-7, is EAEVAQSPRYKITEKSQAVAFWCDPISGHATLYWYRQILGQGPELLVQFQDESVVDDSQLPKDRFSAERLKGVDSTLKIQPAELGDSAMYLCASSLGTSAYEQYFGPGTRLTVT.

The count of this clone is one. The genes are TRBV5-4 and TRBJ2-1, with 9 bases matching TRBD1. The CDR3 runs 16 residues. V was pared by 4 bases and J by 0 bases, with 5 bases of the junction left unmatched. CDR1 and CDR2 from the germline V gene are SGHNT and YYREEE (reference sequence). In DNA, the CDR3 is TGTGCCAGCAGCACGGGGACAGGGACCTCCTACAATGAGCAGTTCTTC. It specifies CASSTGTGTSYNEQFF.

The chain has TRBV7-9 and TRBJ1-2; 7 bases match TRBD1. The CDR3 is 15 amino acids. Germline V gene lookup returns CDR1 SEHNR and CDR2 FQNEAQ (reference sequence). J gave up 4 bases and V 7 bases, and 12 bases lay outside the gene matches. The CDR3 DNA reads TGTGCCAGCACCAGAGGAGGGGGCGCCAGCTATGGCTACACCTTC. Translated, it gives CASTRGGGASYGYTF.

The chain employs TRBV5-1 and TRBJ2-3, with D perhaps matching TRBD1 or TRBD2 (5 bases each). With 0 bases removed from V and 3 bases from J, the gap between germline ends came to 14 bases. CDR1 SGHRS and CDR2 YFSETQ come from the germline V gene. The CDR3 length is 16 residues. CDR3 nucleotides: TGCGCCAGCAGCTTGGCCGGGGCGATGGGGACAGATACGCAGTATTTT. As protein: CASSLAGAMGTDTQYF.

This chain uses TRBV19 with TRBJ1-2, with D unclear. The CDR3 is 14 amino acids. The germline V and J ends were trimmed by 5 bases and 4 bases, with 14 bases remaining between them. In germline, CDR1 is LNHDA, CDR2 SQIVND (reference sequence). In DNA form, the CDR3 reads TGTGCCAGTAGTCCCCGGAGGGCCTTCTATGGCTACACCTTC. It specifies CASSPRRAFYGYTF. The full variable domain, rest sourced from reference TRBV19 and TRBJ1-2, is DGGITQSPKYLFRKEGQNVTLSCEQNLNHDAMYWYRQDPGQGLRLIYYSQIVNDFQKGDIAEGYSVSREKKESFPLTVTSAQKNPTAFYLCASSPRRAFYGYTFGSGTRLTVV.

The V gene is TRBV5-1, the J gene TRBJ1-4; TRBD1 is a possible D gene (6 bases). Germline V gene lookup returns CDR1 SGHRS and CDR2 YFSETQ. V lost 2 bases, J lost 3 bases, and 11 bases lay in between. This CDR3 comprises 15 residues. CDR3 DNA sequence: TGCGCCAGCAGCTTAGGGGGGGAGTCTAATGAAAAACTGTTTTTT. Protein product: CASSLGGESNEKLFF.

J is TRBJ2-7 and V is TRBV19, with 8 bases lining up with TRBD2. In germline, CDR1 is LNHDA, CDR2 SQIVND (reference sequence). Trimming cost V 3 bases and J 5 bases; bases outside gene matches: 3. This CDR3 is 13 amino acids long. In DNA form, the CDR3 reads TGTGCCAGTAGTATTGGACTAGCAGACGAGCAGTACTTC. Translated, it gives CASSIGLADEQYF.

V gene TRBV18 combines with J gene TRBJ2-2, with D perhaps assigned TRBD1 or TRBD2 (5 bases each). This CDR3 comprises 14 residues. Germline CDR1 and CDR2: KGHSH and LQKENI. V lost 3 bases and J lost 2, with 7 bases in between. CDR3 amino acids: CASSPGTNTGELFF. CDR3 in DNA: TGTGCCAGCTCACCCGGGACCAACACCGGGGAGCTGTTTTTT.

The table lists this clone with a few counts. The chain links TRBV6-5 to TRBJ2-7; D is uncertain. Germline V gene lookup returns CDR1 MNHEY and CDR2 SVGAGI. V was clipped by 0 bases and J by 3 bases, with 12 bases between them. The CDR3 runs to 15 residues. The CDR3 bases are TGTGCCAGCAGTTACTCCGCCAGGCAGATCTACGAGCAGTACTTC. Translated: CASSYSARQIYEQYF.

This chain joins TRBV4-1 and TRBJ2-5; 10 nucleotides agree with TRBD2. CDR1 and CDR2 from the germline V gene are MGHRA and YSYEKL. J lost 3 bases, V lost 5 bases, and 9 bases had no gene match. This CDR3 is 16 amino acids long. CDR3 nucleotide sequence: TGCGCCAGCAGCTCACCCTTACTAGCGGGAAAAGAGACCCAGTACTTC. This gives the protein CASSSPLLAGKETQYF.

Concerning this clone itself: Other DNA sequences from this sample encode an identical CDR3 as well. The rearrangement joins TRBV15 to TRBJ2-3; the D gene could be TRBD1 or TRBD2 (7 bases each). Germline CDR1 is LNHNV and CDR2 is YYDKDF (reference sequence). The CDR3 consists of 16 residues. V dropped 3 bases and J dropped 4 bases, with 17 bases sitting between them. This CDR3 is CATSRARAGGADTQYF. The CDR3 nucleotides read TGTGCCACCAGCAGGGCTCGGGCAGGGGGGGCAGATACGCAGTATTTT.

The chain carries TRBV5-1 and TRBJ2-3, with unresolved D. This CDR3 region has 14 residues. In germline, CDR1 is SGHRS, CDR2 YFSETQ. Trimming cost V 2 bases and J 4 bases, with 11 bases left between them. Here the CDR3 reads CASSFNQVADTQYF. The CDR3 DNA reads TGCGCCAGCAGCTTTAATCAGGTTGCAGATACGCAGTATTTT.

V and J are TRBV28 and TRBJ2-2; maybe TRBD2 (7 bases). V lost 9 bases and J 7 bases, leaving 18 bases between the germline ends. Germline-derived CDR1 and CDR2 are MDHEN and SYDVKM. The length of the CDR3 is 14 residues. In nucleotides, the CDR3 is TGTGCCAGTTTGGTCGGGGGGCCAGGCGGGGAGCTGTTTTTT. This sequence encodes CASLVGGPGGELFF.

The V call is TRBV28, the J call TRBJ1-1, with TRBD1 matching 9 bases. The CDR3 is 14 amino acids. Germline V gene sequence: CDR1 MDHEN, CDR2 SYDVKM. The J segment lost 5 bases and the V segment lost 8 bases, leaving 9 bases of the junction unmatched. CDR3 protein: CASGYRGRQTEAFF. The CDR3 bases are TGTGCCAGCGGATACAGGGGGCGGCAGACTGAAGCTTTCTTT.

This chain's CDR3 is CASSAGTGVNTEAFF. The DNA for the CDR3 is TGTGCCAGCAGTGCCGGAACAGGGGTCAACACTGAAGCTTTCTTT. The J gene is TRBJ1-1, the V gene TRBV6-5, with 7 bases fitting TRBD1. The V gene's germline CDR1 is MNHEY and CDR2 SVGAGI. V trimming: 5 bases; J trimming: 2 bases; junction bases outside the gene matches: 8. This CDR3 region has 15 residues.

V usage is TRBV30 and J usage is TRBJ2-3; D remains unclear. Trimming cost V 2 bases and J 0 bases, with 9 bases left between them. Germline V gives CDR1 GTSNPN, CDR2 SVGIG (reference sequence). CDR3 length: 14 residues. The CDR3 DNA is TGTGCCTGGAGTAGAGTGACCAGCACAGATACGCAGTATTTT. It specifies CAWSRVTSTDTQYF.